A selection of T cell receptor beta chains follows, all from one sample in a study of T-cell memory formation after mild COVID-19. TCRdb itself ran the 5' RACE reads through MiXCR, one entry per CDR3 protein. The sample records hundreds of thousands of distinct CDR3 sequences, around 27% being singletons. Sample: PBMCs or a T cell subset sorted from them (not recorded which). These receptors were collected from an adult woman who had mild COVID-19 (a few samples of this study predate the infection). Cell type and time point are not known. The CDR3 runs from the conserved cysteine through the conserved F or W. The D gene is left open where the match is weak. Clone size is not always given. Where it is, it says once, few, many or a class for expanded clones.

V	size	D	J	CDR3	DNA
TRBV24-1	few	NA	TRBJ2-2	CATSDPGLGNTGELFF	TGTGCCACCAGTGATCCGGGACTCGGGAACACCGGGGAGCTGTTTTTT
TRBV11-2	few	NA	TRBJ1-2	CASSFILQGTYGYTF	TGTGCCAGCAGCTTCATCCTACAGGGAACCTATGGCTACACCTTC
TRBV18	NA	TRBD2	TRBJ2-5	CASSPKGNPSGGDEETQYF	TGTGCCAGCTCACCGAAGGGCAACCCTAGCGGGGGGGACGAAGAGACCCAGTACTTC
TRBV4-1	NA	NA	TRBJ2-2	CASSQVGTGELFF	TGCGCCAGCAGCCAAGTGGGCACCGGGGAGCTGTTTTTT
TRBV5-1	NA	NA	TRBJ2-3	CASSLETGIGTDTQYF	TGCGCCAGCAGCTTGGAAACGGGTATCGGTACAGATACGCAGTATTTT
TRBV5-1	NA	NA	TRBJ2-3	CASSLGVTPGTDTQYF	TGCGCCAGCAGCTTGGGGGTGACCCCTGGCACAGATACGCAGTATTTT
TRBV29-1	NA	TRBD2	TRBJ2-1	CSVVGGRSSYNEQFF	TGCAGCGTTGTTGGCGGGAGGAGCTCCTACAATGAGCAGTTCTTC
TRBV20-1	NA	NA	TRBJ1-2	CSARGGVPGGDYGYTF	TGCAGTGCTAGAGGCGGGGTTCCTGGGGGCGACTATGGCTACACCTTC
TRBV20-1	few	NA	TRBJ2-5	CSARLGSSAQETQYF	TGCAGTGCTAGACTAGGGAGTAGCGCCCAAGAGACCCAGTACTTC
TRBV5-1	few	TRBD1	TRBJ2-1	CASSEPGQAFGNEQFF	TGCGCCAGCAGCGAACCGGGACAGGCGTTTGGGAATGAGCAGTTCTTC
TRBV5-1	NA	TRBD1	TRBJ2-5	CASSLGQGPKTQYF	TGCGCCAGCAGCTTGGGACAGGGCCCGAAGACCCAGTACTTC
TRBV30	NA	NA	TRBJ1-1	CAWRVGTLNTEAFF	TGTGCCTGGAGAGTAGGGACACTGAACACTGAAGCTTTCTTT
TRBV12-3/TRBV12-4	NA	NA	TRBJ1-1	CASSGPTELEAFF	TGTGCCAGCAGTGGACCGACAGAACTTGAAGCTTTCTTT
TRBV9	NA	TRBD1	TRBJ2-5	CASSVGTGEETQYF	TGTGCCAGCAGCGTAGGAACAGGGGAAGAGACCCAGTACTTC
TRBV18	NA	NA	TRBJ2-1	CASSPPWGFYNEQFF	TGTGCCAGCTCACCACCATGGGGATTCTACAATGAGCAGTTCTTC
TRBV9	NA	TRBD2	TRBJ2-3	CASSGRELAGLLDTQYF	TGTGCCAGCAGCGGACGAGAACTAGCGGGTCTTTTGGATACGCAGTATTTT
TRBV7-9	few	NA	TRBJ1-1	CASSLSRGGTEAFF	TGTGCCAGCAGCTTATCCCGGGGGGGCACTGAAGCTTTCTTT
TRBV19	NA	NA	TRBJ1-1	CASSGTLTLGTEAFF	TGTGCCAGTAGCGGGACACTGACCCTGGGCACTGAAGCTTTCTTT
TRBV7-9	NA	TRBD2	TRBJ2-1	CASSLLAGGPSNEQFF	TGTGCCAGCAGCTTATTAGCGGGAGGGCCGAGCAATGAGCAGTTCTTC
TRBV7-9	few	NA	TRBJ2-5	CASSFGGTETQYF	TGTGCCAGCAGCTTCGGAGGGACCGAGACCCAGTACTTC
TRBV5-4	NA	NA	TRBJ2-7	CASSLATIIRASKTEQYF	TGTGCCAGCAGCTTGGCGACTATCATTCGCGCGTCTAAAACCGAGCAGTACTTC
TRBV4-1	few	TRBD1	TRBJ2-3	CASSRGLAPSSSTDTQYF	TGCGCCAGCAGCAGGGGGCTAGCCCCCTCCTCTAGCACAGATACGCAGTATTTT
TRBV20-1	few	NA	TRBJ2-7	CSARSRQRVHEQYF	TGCAGTGCTAGATCGAGGCAGAGGGTCCACGAGCAGTACTTC
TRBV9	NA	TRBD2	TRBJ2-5	CASSVRGDQETQYF	TGTGCCAGCAGCGTCCGGGGGGACCAAGAGACCCAGTACTTC
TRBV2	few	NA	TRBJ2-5	CASSDDRETQYF	TGTGCCAGCAGTGACGACCGGGAGACCCAGTACTTC
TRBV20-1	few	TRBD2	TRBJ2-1	CSAPAVTSGRSYNEQFF	TGCAGTGCCCCCGCCGTAACTAGCGGGAGGTCCTACAATGAGCAGTTCTTC
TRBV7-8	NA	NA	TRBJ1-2	CASSSNHGINYGYTF	TGTGCCAGCAGCTCGAATCACGGGATTAACTATGGCTACACCTTC
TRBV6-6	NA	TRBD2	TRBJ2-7	CASSYRTGLAGDGFSYEQYF	TGTGCCAGCAGTTACCGAACCGGACTAGCGGGAGATGGTTTCTCCTACGAGCAGTACTTC
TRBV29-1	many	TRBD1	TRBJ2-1	CSSGTGPREQFF	TGCAGCTCTGGGACAGGTCCTAGGGAGCAGTTCTTC
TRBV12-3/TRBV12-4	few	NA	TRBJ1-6	CASSLRDRNSPLHF	TGTGCCAGCAGTCTCCGGGACCGCAATTCACCCCTCCACTTT
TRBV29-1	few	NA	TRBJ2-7	CSVGVGWDNNEQYF	TGCAGCGTTGGCGTAGGGTGGGACAACAACGAGCAGTACTTC
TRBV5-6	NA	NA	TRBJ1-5	CASSLMDGVGQPQHF	TGTGCCAGCAGCCTAATGGACGGGGTAGGGCAGCCCCAGCATTTT
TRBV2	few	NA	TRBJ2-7	CASDTVSYEQYF	TGTGCCAGCGACACGGTCTCCTACGAGCAGTACTTC
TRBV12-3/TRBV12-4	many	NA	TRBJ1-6	CASSMTRRMALHF	TGTGCCAGCAGTATGACACGTCGTATGGCCCTCCACTTT
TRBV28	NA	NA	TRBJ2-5	CASSLDRDFLYF	TGTGCCAGCAGTTTGGACCGGGACTTCTTGTACTTC